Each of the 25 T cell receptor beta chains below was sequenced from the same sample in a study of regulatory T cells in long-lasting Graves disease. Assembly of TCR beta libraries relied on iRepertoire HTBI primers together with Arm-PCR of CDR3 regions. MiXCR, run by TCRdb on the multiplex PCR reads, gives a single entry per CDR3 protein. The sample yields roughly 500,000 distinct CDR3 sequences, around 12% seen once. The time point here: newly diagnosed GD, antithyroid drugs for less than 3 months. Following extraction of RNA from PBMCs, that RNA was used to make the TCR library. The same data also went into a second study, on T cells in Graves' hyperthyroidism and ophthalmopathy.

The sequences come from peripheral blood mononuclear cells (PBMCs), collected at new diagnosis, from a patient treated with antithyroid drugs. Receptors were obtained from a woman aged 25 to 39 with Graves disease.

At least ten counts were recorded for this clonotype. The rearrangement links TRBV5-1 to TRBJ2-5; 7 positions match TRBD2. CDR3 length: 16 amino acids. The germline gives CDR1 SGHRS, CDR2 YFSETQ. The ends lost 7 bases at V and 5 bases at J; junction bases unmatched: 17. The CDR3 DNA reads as TGCGCCAGCGGCCGGAGCGGGATAGGAGTCGGGGAGACCCAGTACTTC. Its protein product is CASGRSGIGVGETQYF.

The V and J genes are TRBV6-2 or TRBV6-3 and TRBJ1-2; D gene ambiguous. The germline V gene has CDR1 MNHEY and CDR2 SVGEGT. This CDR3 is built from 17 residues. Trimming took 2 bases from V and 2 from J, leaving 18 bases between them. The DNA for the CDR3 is TGTGCCAGCAGTTACGCGGATCAGGATCCTGGGAACTATGGCTACACCTTC. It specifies CASSYADQDPGNYGYTF.

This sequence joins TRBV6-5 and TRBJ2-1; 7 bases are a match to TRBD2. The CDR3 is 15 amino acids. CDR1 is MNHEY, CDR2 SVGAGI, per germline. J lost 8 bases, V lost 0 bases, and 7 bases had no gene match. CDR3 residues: CASSYSQRGSYEQFF. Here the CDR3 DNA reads TGTGCCAGCAGTTACTCACAACGCGGGAGCTATGAGCAGTTCTTC.

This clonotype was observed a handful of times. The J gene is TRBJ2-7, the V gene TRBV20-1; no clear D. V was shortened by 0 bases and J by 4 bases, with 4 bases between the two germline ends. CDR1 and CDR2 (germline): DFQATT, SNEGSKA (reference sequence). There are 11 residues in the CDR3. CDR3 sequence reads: CSARERYEQYF. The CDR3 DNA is TGCAGTGCTAGAGAACGTTACGAGCAGTACTTC.

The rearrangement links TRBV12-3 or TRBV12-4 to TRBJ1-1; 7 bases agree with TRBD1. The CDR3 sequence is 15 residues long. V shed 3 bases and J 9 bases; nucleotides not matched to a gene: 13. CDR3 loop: CASSLALATGMKAFF. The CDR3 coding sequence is TGTGCCAGCAGTTTGGCCCTCGCGACAGGGATGAAAGCTTTCTTT.

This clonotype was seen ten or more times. The CDR3 DNA reads TGTGCCAGGATCCCCCAGGGCCGGAGCATGAACACTGAAGCTTTCTTT. Amino acid sequence: CARIPQGRSMNTEAFF. The chain carries TRBV6-1 and TRBJ1-1, with D tentatively TRBD1 (5 bases). The CDR3 is made up of 16 amino acids. CDR1 MNHNS and CDR2 SASEGT come from the germline V gene. Trimming cost V 9 bases and J 0 bases, with 20 bases left between them.

The CDR3 protein is CASSQVPGSANYGYTF. The CDR3 DNA reads as TGCGCCAGCAGCCAAGTACCCGGATCAGCTAACTATGGCTACACCTTC. V gene TRBV4-1 combines with J gene TRBJ1-2; D unclear. CDR1 is MGHRA, CDR2 YSYEKL, per germline. V was shortened by 1 base and J by 0 bases, with 12 bases between the two germline ends. The CDR3 runs 16 residues.

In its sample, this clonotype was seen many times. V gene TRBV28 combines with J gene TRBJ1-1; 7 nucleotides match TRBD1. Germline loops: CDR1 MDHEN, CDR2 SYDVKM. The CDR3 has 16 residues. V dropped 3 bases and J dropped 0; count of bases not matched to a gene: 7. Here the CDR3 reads CASSLGLGQMNTEAFF. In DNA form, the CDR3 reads TGTGCCAGCAGTTTGGGTTTGGGACAGATGAACACTGAAGCTTTCTTT.

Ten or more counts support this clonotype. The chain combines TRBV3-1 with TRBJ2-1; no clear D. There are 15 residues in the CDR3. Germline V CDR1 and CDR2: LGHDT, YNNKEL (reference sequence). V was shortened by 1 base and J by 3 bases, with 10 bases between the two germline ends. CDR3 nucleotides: TGTGCCAGCAGCCAAGGACACGAGCGCTACAATGAGCAGTTCTTC. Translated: CASSQGHERYNEQFF.

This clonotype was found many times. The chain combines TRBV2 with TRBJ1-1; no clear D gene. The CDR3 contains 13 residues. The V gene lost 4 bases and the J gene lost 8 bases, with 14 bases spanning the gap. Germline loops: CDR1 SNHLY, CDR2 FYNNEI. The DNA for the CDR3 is TGTGCCAGCAGTGTGTTTATAAGCCAGGAAGCTTTCTTT. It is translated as CASSVFISQEAFF.

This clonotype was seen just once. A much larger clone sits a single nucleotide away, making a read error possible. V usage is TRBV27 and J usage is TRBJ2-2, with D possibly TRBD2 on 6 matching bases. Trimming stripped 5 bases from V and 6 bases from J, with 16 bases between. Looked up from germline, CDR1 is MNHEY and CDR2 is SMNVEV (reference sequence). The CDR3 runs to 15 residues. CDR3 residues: CASSDRDWVAGELFF. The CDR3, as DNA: TGTGCCAGCAGTGACCGGGACTGGGTAGCCGGGGAGCTGTTTTTT.

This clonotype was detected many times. CDR3 coding DNA: TGCGCCAGCAGCTCGTACCCCGGAAGTAATGAAAAACTGTTTTTT. Protein product: CASSSYPGSNEKLFF. The chain joins TRBV5-1 to TRBJ1-4; D gene unclear. The CDR3 covers 15 residues. Germline V gene sequence: CDR1 SGHRS, CDR2 YFSETQ. V lost 3 bases to trimming and J lost 4 bases, with 13 bases between them. The full variable domain, its missing parts supplied by reference TRBV5-1 and TRBJ1-4, is KAGVTQTPRYLIKTRGQQVTLSCSPISGHRSVSWYQQTPGQGLQFLFEYFSETQRNKGNFPGRFSGRQFSNSRSEMNVSTLELGDSALYLCASSSYPGSNEKLFFGSGTQLSVL.

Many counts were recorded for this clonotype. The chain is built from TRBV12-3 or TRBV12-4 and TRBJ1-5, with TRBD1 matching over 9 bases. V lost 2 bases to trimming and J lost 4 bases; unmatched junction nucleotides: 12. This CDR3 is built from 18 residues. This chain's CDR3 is CASSLSRTGDTPNQPQHF. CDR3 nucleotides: TGTGCCAGCAGTTTATCCCGGACAGGGGATACGCCTAATCAGCCCCAGCATTTT.

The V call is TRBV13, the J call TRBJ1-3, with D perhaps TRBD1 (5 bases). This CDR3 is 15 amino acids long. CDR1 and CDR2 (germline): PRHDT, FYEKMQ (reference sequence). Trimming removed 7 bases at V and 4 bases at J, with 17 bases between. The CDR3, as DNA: TGTGCCAGCAATTATGCCAGGGACGGCGGAAACACCATATATTTT. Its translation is CASNYARDGGNTIYF.

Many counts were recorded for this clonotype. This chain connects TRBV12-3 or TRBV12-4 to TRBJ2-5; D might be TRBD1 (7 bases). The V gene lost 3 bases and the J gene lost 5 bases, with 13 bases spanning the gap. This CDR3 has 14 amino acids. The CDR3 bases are TGTGCCAGCAGTTTCAATCCAGGGGGGGAGACCCAGTACTTC. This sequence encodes CASSFNPGGETQYF.

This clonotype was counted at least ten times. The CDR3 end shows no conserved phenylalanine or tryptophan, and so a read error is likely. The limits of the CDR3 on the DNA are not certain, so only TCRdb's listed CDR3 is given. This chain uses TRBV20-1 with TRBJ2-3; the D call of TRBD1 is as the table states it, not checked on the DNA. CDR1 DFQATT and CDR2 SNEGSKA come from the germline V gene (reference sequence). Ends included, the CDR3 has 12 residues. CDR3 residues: CSARDLSGGTHL.

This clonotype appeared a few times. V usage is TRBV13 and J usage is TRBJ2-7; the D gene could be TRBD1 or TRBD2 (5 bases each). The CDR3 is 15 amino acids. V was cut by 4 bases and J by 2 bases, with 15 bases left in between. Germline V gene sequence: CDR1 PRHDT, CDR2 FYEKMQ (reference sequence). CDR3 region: CASSSGRNGAYEQYF. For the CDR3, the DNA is TGTGCCAGCAGCTCGGGACGAAATGGGGCCTACGAGCAGTACTTC.

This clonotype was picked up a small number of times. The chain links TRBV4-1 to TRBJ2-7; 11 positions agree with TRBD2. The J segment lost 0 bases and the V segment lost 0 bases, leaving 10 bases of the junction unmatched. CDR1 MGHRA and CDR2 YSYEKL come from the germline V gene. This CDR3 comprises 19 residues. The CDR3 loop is CASSQEPPSSGRYSYEQYF. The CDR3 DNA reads TGCGCCAGCAGCCAAGAGCCACCTTCTAGCGGGAGGTACTCCTACGAGCAGTACTTC.

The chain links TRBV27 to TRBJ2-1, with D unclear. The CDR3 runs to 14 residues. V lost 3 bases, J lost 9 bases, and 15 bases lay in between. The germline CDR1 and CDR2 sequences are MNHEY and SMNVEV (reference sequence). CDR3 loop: CASSFMLDMGEQFF. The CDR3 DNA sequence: TGTGCCAGCAGTTTCATGCTCGACATGGGTGAGCAGTTCTTC.

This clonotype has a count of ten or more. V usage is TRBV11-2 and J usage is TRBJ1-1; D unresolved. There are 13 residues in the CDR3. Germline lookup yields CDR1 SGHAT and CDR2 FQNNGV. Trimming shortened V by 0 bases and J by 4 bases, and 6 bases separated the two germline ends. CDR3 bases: TGTGCCAGCAGCTTAGATCGCACCACTGAAGCTTTCTTT. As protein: CASSLDRTTEAFF.

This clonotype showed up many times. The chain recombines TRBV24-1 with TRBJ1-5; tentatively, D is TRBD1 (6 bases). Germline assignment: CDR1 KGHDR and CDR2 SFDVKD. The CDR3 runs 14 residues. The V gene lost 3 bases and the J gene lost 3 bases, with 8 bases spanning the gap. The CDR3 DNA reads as TGTGCCACCAGTGATCCGGGGGCCAATCAGCCCCAGCATTTT. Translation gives CATSDPGANQPQHF.

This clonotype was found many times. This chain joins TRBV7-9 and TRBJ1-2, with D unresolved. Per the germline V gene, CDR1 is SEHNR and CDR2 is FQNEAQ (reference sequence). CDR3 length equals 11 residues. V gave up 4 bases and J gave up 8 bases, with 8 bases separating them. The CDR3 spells CASSSLGGYTF. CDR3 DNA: TGTGCCAGCAGCTCTCTAGGCGGCTACACCTTC. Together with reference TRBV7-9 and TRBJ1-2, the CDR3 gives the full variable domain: DTGVSQNPRHKITKRGQNVTFRCDPISEHNRLYWYRQTLGQGPEFLTYFQNEAQLEKSRLLSDRFSAERPKGSFSTLEIQRTEQGDSAMYLCASSSLGGYTFGSGTRLTVV.

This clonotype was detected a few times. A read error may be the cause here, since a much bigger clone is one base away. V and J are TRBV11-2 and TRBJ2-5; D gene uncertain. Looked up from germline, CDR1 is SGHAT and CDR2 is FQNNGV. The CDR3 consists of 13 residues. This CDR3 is CASNLVSTETQYF. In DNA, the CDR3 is TGTGCCAGCAACTTAGTTAGCACGGAGACCCAGTACTTC. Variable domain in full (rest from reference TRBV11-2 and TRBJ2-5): EAGVAQSPRYKIIEKRQSVAFWCNPISGHATLYWYQQILGQGPKLLIQFQNNGVVDDSQLPKDRFSAERLKGVDSTLKIQPAKLEDSAVYLCASNLVSTETQYFGPGTRLLVL.

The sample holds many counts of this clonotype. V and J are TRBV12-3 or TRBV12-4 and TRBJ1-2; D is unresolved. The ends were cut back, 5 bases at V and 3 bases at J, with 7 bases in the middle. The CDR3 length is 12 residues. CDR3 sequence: CASSPRYYGYTF. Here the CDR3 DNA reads TGTGCCAGCAGTCCCCGGTACTATGGCTACACCTTC.

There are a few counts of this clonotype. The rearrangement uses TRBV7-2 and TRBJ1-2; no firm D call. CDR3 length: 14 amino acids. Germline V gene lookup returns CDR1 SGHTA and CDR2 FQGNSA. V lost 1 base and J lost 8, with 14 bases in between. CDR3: CASSLGQVFYGYTF. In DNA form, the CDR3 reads TGTGCCAGCAGCTTAGGCCAGGTGTTCTACGGCTACACCTTC.